The 26 T cell receptor beta chains below come from one sample, sequenced in a study of long-term antiretroviral therapy in people with HIV. Version v3.0 of the immunoSEQ assay was performed at survey level. TCRdb's copy holds only in-frame clones and misses some; the assay was immunoSEQ multiplex PCR. The repertoire holds 30,000 to 40,000 clones, with roughly 85% as singletons. Sequenced material: unsorted PBMCs, taken 0.4 years before starting antiretroviral therapy. All receptors derive from a man aged 18 to 29 with HIV.

This clone was detected a few times. This rearrangement joins TRBV19 to TRBJ2-2; 7 bases fit TRBD1. The CDR3 is 14 amino acids. The trim removed 5 bases at V and 3 bases at J, leaving 3 bases unmatched. Germline lookup yields CDR1 LNHDA and CDR2 SQIVND (reference sequence). CDR3 protein: CASSVQGYTGELFF. Written as DNA, the CDR3 is TGTGCCAGTAGTGTACAGGGGTACACCGGGGAGCTGTTTTTT.

The chain joins TRBV7-2 to TRBJ2-1, with TRBD2 matching 9 bases. Trimming took 3 bases from V and 7 from J; bases not matched to a gene: 4. The CDR3 is made up of 14 amino acids. Germline CDR1 is SGHTA and CDR2 is FQGNSA. The CDR3 sequence is CASSFKRGENEQFF. CDR3 nucleotide sequence: TGTGCCAGCAGCTTTAAGCGGGGGGAGAATGAGCAGTTCTTC.

This clone is a singleton in its sample. The chain links TRBV7-2 to TRBJ2-7, with TRBD2 matching 9 bases. V was clipped by 6 bases and J by 9 bases; unmatched bases: 9. Germline lookup yields CDR1 SGHTA and CDR2 FQGNSA. The CDR3 spans 13 residues. CDR3 bases: TGTGCCAGCAGTCGTAGCGGGGGAGGAGGGCAGTACTTC. Protein: CASSRSGGGGQYF.

The rearrangement links TRBV6-5 to TRBJ1-5; TRBD1 aligns across 8 bases. V was pared by 2 bases and J by 6 bases, with 6 bases of the junction left unmatched. CDR3 size: 15 residues. Germline-derived CDR1 and CDR2 are MNHEY and SVGAGI. Written as DNA, the CDR3 is TGTGCCAGCAGTTACATGCGGACAGGGAGTCAGCCCCAGCATTTT. Encoded protein: CASSYMRTGSQPQHF.

This chain joins TRBV5-1 and TRBJ1-4, with 10 nucleotides matching TRBD1. The ends lost 4 bases at V and 0 bases at J; junction bases unmatched: 9. The CDR3 loop spans 18 amino acids. Germline lookup yields CDR1 SGHRS and CDR2 YFSETQ. The CDR3 nucleotides are TGCGCCAGCAGCCCACGGGACAGGGGTCCTACAACTAATGAAAAACTGTTTTTT. Translation: CASSPRDRGPTTNEKLFF.

The rearrangement links TRBV9 to TRBJ2-3, with 10 bases identical to TRBD2. Losses at the gene ends were 4 bases for V and 5 bases for J; bases not matched to a gene: 7. The CDR3 has 15 amino acids. Per the germline V gene, CDR1 is SGDLS and CDR2 is YYNGEE. The CDR3 bases are TGTGCCAGCAGCTCCAGCGGGGGGGTGAGAGATACGCAGTATTTT. This encodes CASSSSGGVRDTQYF.

The chain recombines TRBV19 with TRBJ1-3; D is ambiguous. V was clipped by 6 bases and J by 2 bases, with 14 bases between them. Germline CDR1 reads LNHDA; CDR2 reads SQIVND (reference sequence). The CDR3 is 15 residues long. The CDR3 sequence is CASRSIGLTGNTIYF. The CDR3 region has the DNA TGTGCCAGTAGATCCATCGGGCTAACTGGAAACACCATATATTTT.

The chain recombines TRBV27 with TRBJ2-3; the match to TRBD1 covers 8 bases. Germline V gives CDR1 MNHEY, CDR2 SMNVEV (reference sequence). There are 15 residues in the CDR3. Losses at the gene ends were 5 bases for V and 1 base for J; bases not matched to a gene: 5. CDR3 region: CASSPTTGGTDTQYF. The CDR3 coding sequence is TGTGCCAGCAGTCCGACGACAGGGGGCACAGATACGCAGTATTTT.

The chain joins TRBV27 to TRBJ2-7, with TRBD1 matching 7 bases. The CDR3 is 14 residues long. CDR1 MNHEY and CDR2 SMNVEV come from the germline V gene (reference sequence). J was trimmed by 3 bases and V by 2 bases; bases with no gene match: 4. CDR3 nucleotides: TGTGCCAGCAGTTTAGCGTCAGGGGGCTACGAGCAGTACTTC. Amino acid sequence: CASSLASGGYEQYF.

The count of this clone is one. The chain employs TRBV7-9 and TRBJ2-1; the D is unclear. Germline lookup yields CDR1 SEHNR and CDR2 FQNEAQ (reference sequence). The CDR3 runs 14 residues. The V end was cut by 5 bases, the J end by 1 base, with 9 bases between. The CDR3 spells CASSSRDSYNEQFF. CDR3 DNA sequence: TGTGCCAGCAGCAGCAGAGATTCCTACAATGAGCAGTTCTTC.

This clone is judged medium-sized. V is TRBV29-1 and J is TRBJ2-1; maybe TRBD1 (5 bases). Germline V gene lookup returns CDR1 SQVTM and CDR2 ANQGSEA. V shed 3 bases and J shed 5 bases, with 14 bases lying between them. This CDR3 spans 14 amino acids. The CDR3 DNA follows: TGCAGCGTTGACCATCCAGGGCTCCACAATGAGCAGTTCTTC. Its translation: CSVDHPGLHNEQFF.

The rearrangement uses TRBV30 and TRBJ1-3, with D possibly TRBD1 on 5 matching bases. Looked up from germline, CDR1 is GTSNPN and CDR2 is SVGIG (reference sequence). V was trimmed by 6 bases and J by 4 bases, leaving 7 bases between them. The CDR3 extends over 11 amino acids. This chain's CDR3 is CACQGGNTIYF. The CDR3 DNA sequence: TGTGCCTGCCAGGGAGGAAACACCATATATTTT.

The gene calls are TRBV6-5 and TRBJ2-1; the D is unclear. The germline CDR1 and CDR2 sequences are MNHEY and SVGAGI. Trimming took off 6 bases at V and 6 bases at J, with 9 bases between the two ends. CDR3 length: 12 residues. CDR3 residues: CASSRPSNEQFF. In nucleotides, the CDR3 is TGTGCCAGCAGCCGGCCATCCAATGAGCAGTTCTTC.

The chain joins TRBV4-1 to TRBJ1-2, with TRBD1 identical over 7 bases. V lost 3 bases to trimming and J lost 2 bases; unmatched junction nucleotides: 6. The CDR3 spans 15 residues. Germline loops: CDR1 MGHRA, CDR2 YSYEKL. CDR3: CASSQRDSQNYGYTF. The CDR3 region has the DNA TGCGCCAGCAGCCAGAGGGACAGCCAGAACTATGGCTACACCTTC.

The genes are TRBV7-9 and TRBJ2-5; 9 nucleotides match TRBD1. The V gene's germline CDR1 is SEHNR and CDR2 FQNEAQ (reference sequence). V lost 5 bases, J lost 3 bases, and 4 bases stayed unmatched. The CDR3 sequence is 14 residues long. CDR3 in amino acids: CASSKWTGEETQYF. CDR3 in DNA: TGTGCCAGCAGCAAATGGACAGGGGAAGAGACCCAGTACTTC.

The chain has TRBV6-4 and TRBJ2-2, with TRBD1 identical over 9 bases. With 4 bases clipped from V and 4 bases from J, the junction kept 1 base outside the gene matches. Germline V lookup: CDR1 MRHNA, CDR2 SNTAGT. CDR3 size: 14 residues. In DNA, the CDR3 is TGTGCCAGCAGTGGGACAGGGGCCACCGGGGAGCTGTTTTTT. Protein product: CASSGTGATGELFF.

This clone was counted once. The rearrangement links TRBV12-5 to TRBJ2-7, with D perhaps matching TRBD2 (5 bases). Trimming shortened V by 4 bases and J by 0 bases, and 13 bases separated the two germline ends. Per germline, CDR1 LGHNT and CDR2 FRNRAP. The CDR3 spans 15 residues. The CDR3 reads CASGSRTGSSYEQYF. The CDR3 DNA follows: TGTGCTAGTGGTTCCCGGACGGGAAGCTCCTACGAGCAGTACTTC.

This clone is a singleton in its sample. V gene TRBV7-2 combines with J gene TRBJ2-2; D might be TRBD1 or TRBD2, each matching 5 bases. The V gene lost 5 bases and the J gene lost 4 bases, with 11 bases spanning the gap. This CDR3 spans 14 amino acids. Per germline, CDR1 SGHTA and CDR2 FQGNSA. The CDR3 DNA reads as TGTGCCAGCAGCGACCGGGACGTCACCGGGGAGCTGTTTTTT. It codes for CASSDRDVTGELFF.

This chain joins TRBV28 and TRBJ2-7, with 9 nucleotides matching TRBD2. The length of the CDR3 is 12 residues. The germline V gene has CDR1 MDHEN and CDR2 SYDVKM. With 7 bases clipped from V and 6 bases from J, the junction kept 4 bases outside the gene matches. The CDR3 DNA reads TGTGCCAGCAAGGCTAGCGGGGCCGAGCAGTACTTC. Amino acid sequence: CASKASGAEQYF.

The chain combines TRBV5-4 with TRBJ2-4; D gene ambiguous. The CDR3 contains 14 residues. V lost 0 bases and J 2 bases, leaving 6 bases between the germline ends. Germline values: CDR1 SGHNT, CDR2 YYREEE (reference sequence). The CDR3 DNA reads as TGTGCCAGCAGCTTGGCTGGGACCAAAAACATTCAGTACTTC. Its protein product is CASSLAGTKNIQYF. Combining the CDR3 with reference TRBV5-4 and TRBJ2-4 gives the whole variable domain ETGVTQSPTHLIKTRGQQVTLRCSSQSGHNTVSWYQQALGQGPQFIFQYYREEENGRGNFPPRFSGLQFPNYSSELNVNALELDDSALYLCASSLAGTKNIQYFGAGTRLSVL.

In DNA, the CDR3 is TGTGCCAGCAGCTTAGGGGGACTAGCGGGAGACTACGAGCAGTACTTC. It codes for CASSLGGLAGDYEQYF. V gene TRBV13 combines with J gene TRBJ2-7, with TRBD2 matching 14 bases. The CDR3 has 16 residues. Germline V gene lookup returns CDR1 PRHDT and CDR2 FYEKMQ (reference sequence). Germline trimming cut 0 bases from V and 3 bases from J; bases unmatched to any gene: 1.

The V gene is TRBV19, the J gene TRBJ2-1; D is possibly TRBD2 (6 bases). The CDR3 is 12 residues long. Trimming left V 10 bases short and J 6 bases short, with 13 bases between. Germline values: CDR1 LNHDA, CDR2 SQIVND (reference sequence). The chain's CDR3 is CATGTFRNEQFF. In DNA form, the CDR3 reads TGTGCCACCGGGACTTTTCGCAATGAGCAGTTCTTC.

This chain uses TRBV7-6 with TRBJ2-7; 9 nucleotides agree with TRBD1. Germline V gene data show CDR1 as SGHVS and CDR2 as FNYEAQ. The CDR3 extends over 15 amino acids. The junction had 8 bases not matched to a gene; V was cut back by 5 bases and J by 3 bases. CDR3 DNA: TGTGCCAGCAGCCCGTGGGACAGGGAAAACTACGAGCAGTACTTC. It yields the protein CASSPWDRENYEQYF.

V is TRBV5-1 and J is TRBJ2-7; 9 nucleotides align to TRBD1. J was trimmed by 2 bases and V by 6 bases; bases with no gene match: 9. Germline V gene sequence: CDR1 SGHRS, CDR2 YFSETQ. This CDR3 has 15 residues. CDR3 sequence reads: CASNNPGTGTYEQYF. The CDR3 DNA is TGCGCCAGCAACAATCCCGGGACAGGGACCTACGAGCAGTACTTC.

The chain carries TRBV4-2 and TRBJ2-3; TRBD2 agrees at 8 bases. The CDR3 sequence is 18 residues long. J was trimmed by 6 bases and V by 1 base; bases with no gene match: 15. CDR1 LGHNA and CDR2 YNFKEQ come from the germline V gene. CDR3 protein: CASSQGLAGQTRGDTQYF. In nucleotides, the CDR3 is TGTGCCAGCAGCCAAGGGCTAGCGGGTCAAACCCGGGGGGATACGCAGTATTTT.

The V gene is TRBV9, the J gene TRBJ1-2; D gene uncertain. The CDR3 totals 15 residues. V was trimmed by 4 bases and J by 3 bases, leaving 16 bases between them. The germline V gene has CDR1 SGDLS and CDR2 YYNGEE. CDR3 coding DNA: TGTGCCAGCAGCCCCGAGGGTGCAGAAGACTATGGCTACACCTTC. Its translation: CASSPEGAEDYGYTF.